At least ten counts were recorded for the clone carrying this TCR beta chain. In the authors' methods: TCR counts had a median of about 99,000 per sample and spanned 23,224 to 690,600. In TCRdb, the RACE reads were re-called with MiXCR into one record per CDR3 protein. The V and J calls and clone size are TCRdb's, not the authors'. In the table there are 130,000 or so distinct CDR3 sequences, approximately 9.5% of which are singletons. The record originates from a study of human T cells and chemical hapten exposure. Time point of the sample: healthy volunteer bleed at 2 weeks. Extraction of total RNA was performed on unfractionated whole blood. The CDR3 length is 16 residues. CDR1 is SEHNR, CDR2 FQNEAQ, per germline (reference sequence). V lost 2 bases to trimming and J lost 1 base, with 12 bases between them.

What was sequenced was whole blood. V is TRBV7-9 and J is TRBJ2-4; possible D gene TRBD1, 5 bases. The TCR sequence derives from a male donor in good health. Some clones in this sample may be carry-over from other donors' samples. The CDR3 protein is CASSLSVGAAKNIQYF. The DNA of the CDR3 is TGTGCCAGCAGCTTATCGGTAGGGGCCGCCAAAAACATTCAGTACTTC.